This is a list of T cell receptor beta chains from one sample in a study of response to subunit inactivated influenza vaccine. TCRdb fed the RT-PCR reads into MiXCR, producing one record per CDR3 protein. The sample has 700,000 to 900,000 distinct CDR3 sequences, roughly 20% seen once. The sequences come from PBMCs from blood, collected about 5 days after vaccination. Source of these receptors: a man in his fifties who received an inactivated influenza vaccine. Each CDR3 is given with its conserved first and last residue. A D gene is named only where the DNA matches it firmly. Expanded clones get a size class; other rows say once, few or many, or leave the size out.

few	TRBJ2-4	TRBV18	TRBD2	CASSPPNSGGATAQNIQYF	TGTGCCAGCTCACCACCGAATAGCGGGGGGGCCACTGCCCAAAACATTCAGTACTTC
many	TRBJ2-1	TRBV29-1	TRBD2	CSSDSGRAEQFF	TGCAGCTCTGATAGCGGGAGGGCCGAGCAGTTCTTC
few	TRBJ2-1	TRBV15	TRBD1	CATSRARRTGANEQFF	TGTGCCACCAGCAGAGCTCGCCGGACAGGGGCCAATGAGCAGTTCTTC
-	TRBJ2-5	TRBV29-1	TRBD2	CSVAGLAGVETQYF	TGCAGCGTTGCCGGACTAGCGGGAGTTGAGACCCAGTACTTC
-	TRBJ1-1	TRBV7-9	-	CASSLEYLDVAFF	TGTGCCAGCAGCTTAGAGTATCTCGATGTGGCTTTCTTT
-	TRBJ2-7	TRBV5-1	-	CASSLQGTHEQYF	TGCGCCAGCAGCTTGCAGGGTACCCACGAGCAGTACTTC
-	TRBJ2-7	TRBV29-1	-	CSVSNTYEQYF	TGCAGCGTTTCTAATACCTACGAGCAGTACTTC
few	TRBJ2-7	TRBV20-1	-	CSASADQPFYEQYF	TGCAGTGCTAGTGCAGATCAACCCTTCTACGAGCAGTACTTC
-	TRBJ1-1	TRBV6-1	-	CASSDQNTEAFF	TGTGCCAGCAGTGACCAGAACACTGAAGCTTTCTTT
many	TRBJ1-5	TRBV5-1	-	CASSAQGGGDQPQHF	TGCGCCAGCAGCGCTCAGGGTGGAGGTGATCAGCCCCAGCATTTT
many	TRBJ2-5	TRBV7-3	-	CASSRSLQETQYF	TGTGCCAGCAGCCGCTCCCTTCAAGAGACCCAGTACTTC